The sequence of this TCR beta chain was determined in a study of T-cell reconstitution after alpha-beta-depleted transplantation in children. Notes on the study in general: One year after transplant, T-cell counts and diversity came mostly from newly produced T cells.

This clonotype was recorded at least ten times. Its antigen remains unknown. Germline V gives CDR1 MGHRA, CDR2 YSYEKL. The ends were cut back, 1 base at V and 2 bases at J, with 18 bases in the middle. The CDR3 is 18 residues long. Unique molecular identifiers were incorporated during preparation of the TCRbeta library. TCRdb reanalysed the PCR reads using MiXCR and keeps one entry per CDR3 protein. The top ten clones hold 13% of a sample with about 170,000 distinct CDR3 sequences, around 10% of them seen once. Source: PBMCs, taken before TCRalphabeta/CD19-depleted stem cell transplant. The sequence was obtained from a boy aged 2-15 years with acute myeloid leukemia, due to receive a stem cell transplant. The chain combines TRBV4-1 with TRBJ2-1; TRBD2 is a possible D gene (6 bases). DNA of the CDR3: TGCGCCAGCAGCCAAGCTTACGGGCGGGAAGCAACCTACAATGAGCAGTTCTTC. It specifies CASSQAYGREATYNEQFF.